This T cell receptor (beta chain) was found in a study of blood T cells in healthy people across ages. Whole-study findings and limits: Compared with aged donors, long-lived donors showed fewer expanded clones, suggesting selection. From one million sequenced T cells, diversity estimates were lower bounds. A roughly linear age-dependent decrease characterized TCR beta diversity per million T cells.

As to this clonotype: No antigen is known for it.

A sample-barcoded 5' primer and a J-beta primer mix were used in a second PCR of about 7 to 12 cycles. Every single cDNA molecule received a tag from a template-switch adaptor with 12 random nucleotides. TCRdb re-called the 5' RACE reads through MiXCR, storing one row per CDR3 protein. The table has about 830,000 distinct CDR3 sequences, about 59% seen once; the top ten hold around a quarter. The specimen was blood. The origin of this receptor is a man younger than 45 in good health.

CDR3 in DNA: TGTGCCAGCAGCAGCGGGACTAGAGACACTCAGTACTTC. Its translation: CASSSGTRDTQYF. The chain combines TRBV7-2 with TRBJ2-4; 8 bases align to TRBD2. Germline loops: CDR1 SGHTA, CDR2 FQGNSA. The J segment lost 12 bases and the V segment lost 5 bases, leaving 9 bases of the junction unmatched. This CDR3 region has 13 residues.